These 15 T cell receptor beta chains came from one sample sequenced in a study of blood T cell repertoires in COVID-19 (dated by TCRdb to 2018 to 2021). Receptor libraries were prepared by the immunoSEQ multiplex PCR assay. Here the immuneACCESS table is served through TCRdb, limited to in-frame sequences with V and J called. Missing clones are a known gap in these copies; in checked studies unresolved V genes cover under half, and the rest lacks a known reason. The sample table shows 100,000 to 120,000 clones, and about four fifths are seen once. Just over 15% of the sample belongs to the ten largest clones. The sequenced sample consisted of peripheral blood. These receptors originate from a woman older than 75 with acute or convalescent COVID-19.

The chain combines TRBV29-1 with TRBJ2-1; D remains ambiguous. The V end lost 8 bases, the J end lost 3 bases, and 8 bases lay between the germline ends. This CDR3 is built from 11 residues. The germline V gene encodes CDR1 SQVTM and CDR2 ANQGSEA. CDR3 DNA sequence: TGCAGCTTCAACATCTACAATGAGCAGTTCTTC. Amino acids: CSFNIYNEQFF.

V and J are TRBV11-2 and TRBJ1-3; no clear D gene. Germline CDR1 reads SGHAT; CDR2 reads FQNNGV. This CDR3 region has 12 residues. The ends were cut back, 3 bases at V and 4 bases at J, with 4 bases in the middle. The CDR3 sequence is CASSFPGNTIYF. The CDR3 nucleotides are TGTGCCAGCAGCTTCCCGGGAAACACCATATATTTT.

V usage is TRBV25-1 and J usage is TRBJ2-1; TRBD2 aligns across 9 bases. Germline CDR1 and CDR2: MGHDK and SYGVNS. The length of the CDR3 is 13 residues. V gave up 6 bases and J gave up 4 bases; unmatched junction bases: 1. The CDR3 loop reads CASRLAGYNEQFF. CDR3 bases: TGTGCCAGCAGGCTAGCGGGGTACAATGAGCAGTTCTTC. Full variable domain (remainder filled in from reference TRBV25-1 and TRBJ2-1): EADIYQTPRYLVIGTGKKITLECSQTMGHDKMYWYQQDPGMELHLIHYSYGVNSTEKGDLSSESTVSRIRTEHFPLTLESARPSHTSQYLCASRLAGYNEQFFGPGTRLTVL.

This clone was picked up a small number of times. J is TRBJ2-3 and V is TRBV5-1; the D gene is possibly TRBD1 (5 bases). Trimming left V 0 bases short and J 3 bases short, with 8 bases between. This CDR3 is built from 14 residues. Per the germline V gene, CDR1 is SGHRS and CDR2 is YFSETQ. The CDR3, as DNA: TGCGCCAGCAGCTTGGGACAGCCAACAGATACGCAGTATTTT. Residues: CASSLGQPTDTQYF.

The chain uses TRBV6-5 and TRBJ1-2; 8 bases fit TRBD1. Trimming cost V 6 bases and J 4 bases; bases outside gene matches: 7. The CDR3 covers 14 residues. CDR1 MNHEY and CDR2 SVGAGI come from the germline V gene. CDR3 sequence reads: CASRGQGARYGYTF. DNA of the CDR3: TGTGCCAGCAGAGGCCAGGGGGCTCGCTATGGCTACACCTTC.

The chain has TRBV5-1 and TRBJ1-2, with 8 bases that match TRBD1. The CDR3 contains 13 residues. Per germline, CDR1 SGHRS and CDR2 YFSETQ. With V trimmed by 4 bases and J by 3 bases, 2 bases remained unmatched. CDR3 amino acids: CASSLQGDYGYTF. In nucleotides, the CDR3 is TGCGCCAGCAGCCTACAGGGGGACTATGGCTACACCTTC.

This chain uses TRBV28 with TRBJ2-3; 7 positions match TRBD2. CDR3 length: 15 amino acids. J gave up 2 bases and V 6 bases, and 8 bases lay outside the gene matches. Germline V lookup: CDR1 MDHEN, CDR2 SYDVKM. The CDR3 bases are TGTGCCAGCAGCCTCCGGGACTACTACACAGATACGCAGTATTTT. It specifies CASSLRDYYTDTQYF.

This clone was counted between two and nine times. The J gene is TRBJ2-2, the V gene TRBV7-2; D is unresolved. There are 12 residues in the CDR3. Trimming pared 5 bases from V and 3 bases from J, leaving 4 bases between. Germline values: CDR1 SGHTA, CDR2 FQGNSA. The CDR3 DNA follows: TGTGCCAGCAGCCTATACACCGGGGAGCTGTTTTTT. Protein product: CASSLYTGELFF.

The rearrangement joins TRBV6-5 to TRBJ2-5; 11 bases are shared with TRBD2. Germline trimming cut 7 bases from V and 0 bases from J; bases unmatched to any gene: 4. The CDR3 is 15 residues long. Germline values: CDR1 MNHEY, CDR2 SVGAGI. CDR3 nucleotide sequence: TGTGCCAGCACTAGGACTAGCGGGTACCAAGAGACCCAGTACTTC. Its protein is CASTRTSGYQETQYF.

CDR3 region: CATRTGGSQPQHF. CDR3 nucleotide sequence: TGTGCCACACGGACAGGGGGCAGTCAGCCCCAGCATTTT. The chain joins TRBV10-3 to TRBJ1-5; 11 bases match TRBD1. The CDR3 covers 13 residues. Losses at the gene ends were 10 bases for V and 6 bases for J; bases not matched to a gene: 5. Germline V gene lookup returns CDR1 ENHRY and CDR2 SYGVKD.

The table lists this clone with a few counts. The V gene is TRBV6-2 or TRBV6-3, the J gene TRBJ2-7; D not certain. This CDR3 region has 11 residues. Germline V gene sequence: CDR1 MNHEY, CDR2 SVGEGT. The ends were cut back, 4 bases at V and 7 bases at J, with 8 bases in the middle. The CDR3 region is CASSFPGEQYF. In DNA, the CDR3 is TGTGCCAGCAGTTTCCCCGGGGAGCAGTACTTC.

The gene calls are TRBV7-8 and TRBJ1-5, with D perhaps TRBD1 (6 bases). Trimming stripped 3 bases from V and 4 bases from J, with 10 bases between. The CDR3 loop spans 14 amino acids. The germline V gene encodes CDR1 SGHVS and CDR2 FQNEAQ. DNA for the CDR3: TGTGCCAGCAGCTTTGGGCAGGGGAATCAGCCCCAGCATTTT. Protein product: CASSFGQGNQPQHF.

The V and J genes are TRBV11-3 and TRBJ1-3, with 9 nucleotides matching TRBD1. V gave up 5 bases and J gave up 2 bases; unmatched junction bases: 1. This CDR3 is built from 14 residues. Per germline, CDR1 SGHNT and CDR2 YENEEA. CDR3 nucleotide sequence: TGTGCCAGCAGCCGGACAGGGGCTGGAAACACCATATATTTT. It yields the protein CASSRTGAGNTIYF.

V usage is TRBV11-3 and J usage is TRBJ2-3, with D tentatively TRBD2 (6 bases). This CDR3 contains 15 residues. The ends were cut back, 5 bases at V and 0 bases at J, with 12 bases in the middle. CDR1 is SGHNT and CDR2 is YENEEA in the germline V gene. CDR3 coding DNA: TGTGCCAGCAGCCGCGGGGTTACTAGCACAGATACGCAGTATTTT. Amino acid sequence: CASSRGVTSTDTQYF.

The J gene is TRBJ1-5, the V gene TRBV29-1; 7 nucleotides agree with TRBD1. V dropped 6 bases and J dropped 4; count of bases not matched to a gene: 9. This CDR3 spans 14 amino acids. The germline gives CDR1 SQVTM, CDR2 ANQGSEA. The CDR3 region is CSVAGTDPNQPQHF. In nucleotides, the CDR3 is TGCAGCGTAGCCGGGACAGACCCTAATCAGCCCCAGCATTTT.